This TCR beta chain was profiled in a study of T cell changes during pregnancy in multiple sclerosis. The assay was immunoSEQ multiplex PCR, and TCRdb's table has in-frame clones only and misses some. The sample has over 60,000 clones, about 93% seen once. CDR1 is LNHDA, CDR2 SQIVND, per germline (reference sequence). The CDR3 contains 17 residues. Unmatched junction bases numbered 7, after V lost 5 bases and J lost 0 bases. V and J are TRBV19 and TRBJ2-1, with 10 bases that match TRBD1. This TCR derives from a female donor with multiple sclerosis, enrolled in a pregnancy study. Sequenced material: peripheral blood, taken in the first trimester of pregnancy. CDR3 region: CASSFRQGASSYNEQFF. Written as DNA, the CDR3 is TGTGCCAGTAGTTTCCGACAGGGGGCGAGCTCCTACAATGAGCAGTTCTTC. Full variable domain (rest looked up from reference TRBV19 and TRBJ2-1): DGGITQSPKYLFRKEGQNVTLSCEQNLNHDAMYWYRQDPGQGLRLIYYSQIVNDFQKGDIAEGYSVSREKKESFPLTVTSAQKNPTAFYLCASSFRQGASSYNEQFFGPGTRLTVL.